This T cell receptor beta chain was retrieved from a study of blood T cell repertoires in COVID-19. Whole-study context: The United States, Italy and Spain supplied acute and convalescent COVID-19 samples.

Under the authors' procedure: Cell counts per sample came from amplifying reference gene primers. The repertoire was sequenced with immunoSEQ multiplex PCR; TCRdb's copy has only in-frame clones and lacks some. V and J calls and clone size are those listed in that table; D and trimming were worked out from the DNA. The repertoire has about 330,000 clones, over 75% of them found once; the top ten carry 0.9% to 1.2%. The CDR3 sequence is 13 residues long. With 11 bases removed from V and 2 bases from J, the gap between germline ends came to 15 bases. Germline loops: CDR1 WSHSY, CDR2 SAAADI. Across under 25 US areas, participants ranged in age from about 18 to 100 years. Recovered status applied to Cohort 3 donors who had two consecutive negative PCRs. It also applied to those with clearance or with symptom resolution.

Source material: PBMCs or T cells enriched from blood (not recorded which). This clonotype was sampled from a woman aged 30 to 39 who had recovered from COVID-19. V and J are TRBV10-2 and TRBJ2-5; tentatively, D is TRBD2 (5 bases). The CDR3 region has the DNA TGCGCCGCAGCCGGCCGAGGGCAAGAGACCCAGTACTTC. This encodes CAAAGRGQETQYF.